This T cell receptor (beta chain) was recovered during a study of CD4 T cells in relation to SARS-CoV-2 and coronaviruses. Before the COVID-19 pandemic, during about 2011-2019, CD4+ T cells were taken from unexposed donors. CD4+ T cells were isolated from the cells after about nine days of culture. As cell numbers allowed, unexposed-donor CD4+ T cells faced SARS-CoV-2 S/N and four cold-coronavirus spikes. The assay was immunoSEQ multiplex PCR, and TCRdb's table has in-frame clones only and misses some. Among some 28,000 clones listed, around two thirds were seen once. Concerning this clone itself: What it binds is not known.

The TCR was taken from a human donor in good health. The sequenced sample consisted of CD4+ T cells from PBMCs, cultured in vitro.

CDR3 amino acids: CASSPEGGESLIQYF. The CDR3 DNA follows: TGTGCCAGCAGCCCCGAAGGGGGGGAGTCCTTGATTCAGTACTTC. The chain carries TRBV6-6 and TRBJ2-4; possible D gene TRBD2, 7 bases. Per germline, CDR1 MNHNY and CDR2 SVGAGI (reference sequence). This CDR3 has 15 residues. V dropped 6 bases and J dropped 10 bases, with 22 bases sitting between them.